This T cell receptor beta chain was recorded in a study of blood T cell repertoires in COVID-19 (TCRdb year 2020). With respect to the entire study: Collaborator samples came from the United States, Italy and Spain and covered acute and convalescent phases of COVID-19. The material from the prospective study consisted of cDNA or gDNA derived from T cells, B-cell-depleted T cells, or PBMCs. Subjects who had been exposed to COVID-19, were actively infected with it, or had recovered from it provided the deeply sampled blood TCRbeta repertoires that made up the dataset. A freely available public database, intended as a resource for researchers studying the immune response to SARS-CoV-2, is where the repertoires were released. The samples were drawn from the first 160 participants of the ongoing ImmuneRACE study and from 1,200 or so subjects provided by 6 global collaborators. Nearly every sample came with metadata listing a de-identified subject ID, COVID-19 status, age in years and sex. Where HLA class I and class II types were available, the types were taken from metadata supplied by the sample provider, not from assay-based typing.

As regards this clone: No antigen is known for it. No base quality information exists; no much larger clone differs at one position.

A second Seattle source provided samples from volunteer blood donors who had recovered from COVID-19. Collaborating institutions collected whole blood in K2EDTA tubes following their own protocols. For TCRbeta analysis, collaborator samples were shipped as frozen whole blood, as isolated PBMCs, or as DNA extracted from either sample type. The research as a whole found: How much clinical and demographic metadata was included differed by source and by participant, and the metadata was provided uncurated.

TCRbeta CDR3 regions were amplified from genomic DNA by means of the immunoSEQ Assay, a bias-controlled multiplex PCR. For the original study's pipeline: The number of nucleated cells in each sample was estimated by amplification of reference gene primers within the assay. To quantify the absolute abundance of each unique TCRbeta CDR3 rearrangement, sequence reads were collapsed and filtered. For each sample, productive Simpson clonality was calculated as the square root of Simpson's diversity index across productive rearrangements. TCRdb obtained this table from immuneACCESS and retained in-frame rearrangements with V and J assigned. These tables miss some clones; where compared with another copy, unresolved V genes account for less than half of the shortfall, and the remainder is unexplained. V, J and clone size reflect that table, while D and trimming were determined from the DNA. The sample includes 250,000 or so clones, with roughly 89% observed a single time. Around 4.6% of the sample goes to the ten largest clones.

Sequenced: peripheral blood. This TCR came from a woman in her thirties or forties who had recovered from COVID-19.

The nucleotide sequence is given as TGTGCCAGTAACCCGACAGGGGGCGGTCAGCCCCAGCATTTT. This sequence encodes CASNPTGGGQPQHF. The chain was built from TRBV19 and TRBJ1-5, with 10 bases aligning to TRBD1. The CDR3 starts with the cysteine, ends with the phenylalanine, and has 14 residues. The kept DNA is CDR3 alone, 42 bases in frame from the first base. Germline trimming amounts to 7 bases on V and 6 bases on J, with 6 as the count of junction bases outside the gene matches. The germline V gene (reference sequence) gives CDR1 as LNHDA and CDR2 as SQIVND. The entire variable domain, with the stretches around the CDR3 drawn from the reference TRBV19 and TRBJ1-5 proteins, is DGGITQSPKYLFRKEGQNVTLSCEQNLNHDAMYWYRQDPGQGLRLIYYSQIVNDFQKGDIAEGYSVSREKKESFPLTVTSAQKNPTAFYLCASNPTGGGQPQHFGDGTRLSIL.